The text below deals with one TCR beta chain. This sample stems from a study of shared clonotypes between healthy human individuals. Division of CD4+ cells produced a CD45RA+ naive subset and a CD45RA-negative memory subset. The method was immunoSEQ multiplex PCR; TCRdb's version includes in-frame clones alone and lacks a portion of them. The repertoire holds 1,500,000 or so clones, about 98.5% seen once, with approximately 0.38% in the top ten. Germline V gene sequence: CDR1 LNHNV, CDR2 YYDKDF (reference sequence). The length of the CDR3 is 16 residues. Between the trimmed V and J ends, which lost 0 bases and 3 bases, there was a span of 11 bases.

This sequence joins TRBV15 and TRBJ2-2; D might be TRBD1 (5 bases). Sequences were obtained from naive CD4+ T cells sorted from blood. As to subset: CD45RA+ positively selected. The receptor's source is a man younger than 45 in good health. The DNA for the CDR3 is TGTGCCACCAGCAGAGATGGCAGGGCGGACACCGGGGAGCTGTTTTTT. Translation: CATSRDGRADTGELFF.